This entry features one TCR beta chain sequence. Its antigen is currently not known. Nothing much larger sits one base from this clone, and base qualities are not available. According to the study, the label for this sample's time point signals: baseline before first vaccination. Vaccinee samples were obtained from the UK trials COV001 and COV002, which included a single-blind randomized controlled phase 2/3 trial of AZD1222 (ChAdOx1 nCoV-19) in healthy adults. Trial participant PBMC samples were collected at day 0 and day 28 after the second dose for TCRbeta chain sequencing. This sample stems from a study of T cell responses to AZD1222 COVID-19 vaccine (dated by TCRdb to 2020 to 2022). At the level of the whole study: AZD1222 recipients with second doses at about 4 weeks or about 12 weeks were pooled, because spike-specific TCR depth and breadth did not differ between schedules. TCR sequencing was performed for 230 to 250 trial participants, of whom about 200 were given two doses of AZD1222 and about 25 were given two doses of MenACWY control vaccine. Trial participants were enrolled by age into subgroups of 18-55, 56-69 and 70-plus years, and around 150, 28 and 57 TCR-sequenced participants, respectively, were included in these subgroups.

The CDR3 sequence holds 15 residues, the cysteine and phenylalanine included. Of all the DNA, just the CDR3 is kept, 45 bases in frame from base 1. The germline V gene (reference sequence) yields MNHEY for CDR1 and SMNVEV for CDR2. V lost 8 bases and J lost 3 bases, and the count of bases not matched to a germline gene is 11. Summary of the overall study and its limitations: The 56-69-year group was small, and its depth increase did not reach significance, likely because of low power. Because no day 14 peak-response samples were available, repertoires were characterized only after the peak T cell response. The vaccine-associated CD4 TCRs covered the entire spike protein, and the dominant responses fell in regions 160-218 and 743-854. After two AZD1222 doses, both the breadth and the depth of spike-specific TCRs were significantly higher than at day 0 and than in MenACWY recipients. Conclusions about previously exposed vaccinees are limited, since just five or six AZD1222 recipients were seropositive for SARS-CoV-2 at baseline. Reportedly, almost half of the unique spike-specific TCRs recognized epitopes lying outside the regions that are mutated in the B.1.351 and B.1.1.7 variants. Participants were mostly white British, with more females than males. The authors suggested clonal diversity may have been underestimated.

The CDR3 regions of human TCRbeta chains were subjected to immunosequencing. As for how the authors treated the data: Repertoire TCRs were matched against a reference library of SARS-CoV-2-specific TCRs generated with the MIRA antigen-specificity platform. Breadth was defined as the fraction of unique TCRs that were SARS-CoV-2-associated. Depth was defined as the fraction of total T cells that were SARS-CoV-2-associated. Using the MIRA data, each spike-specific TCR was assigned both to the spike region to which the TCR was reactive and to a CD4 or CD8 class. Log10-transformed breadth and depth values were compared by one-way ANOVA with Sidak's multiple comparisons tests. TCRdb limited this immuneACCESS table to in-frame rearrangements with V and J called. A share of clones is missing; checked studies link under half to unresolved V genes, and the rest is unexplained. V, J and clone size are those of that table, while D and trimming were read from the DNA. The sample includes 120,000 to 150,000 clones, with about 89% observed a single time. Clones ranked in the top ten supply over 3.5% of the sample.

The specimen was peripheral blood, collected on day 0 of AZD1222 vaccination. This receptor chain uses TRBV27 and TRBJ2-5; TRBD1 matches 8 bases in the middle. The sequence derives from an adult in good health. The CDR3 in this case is CASGPGQVAEETQYF. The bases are TGTGCCAGCGGTCCGGGACAGGTAGCGGAAGAGACCCAGTACTTC.